This is a list of T cell receptor beta chains from one sample in a study of cytomegalovirus exposure and HLA in healthy donors. Clones were sequenced by immunoSEQ multiplex PCR, and TCRdb holds only the in-frame ones, with some missing. The sample has 75,000 to 90,000 clones, approximately 80% seen once; the top ten hold 3% to 3.5%. Specimen: PBMCs. The source of these receptors is a man between 45 and 60 years old in good health and CMV-seronegative. Both conserved end residues are part of each CDR3. The order of the fields is V gene, J gene, clone size, D gene, CDR3 DNA, CDR3 protein. D genes are given only for firm matches. Size tells how often a clone was seen (once, few, many) or the class of an expanded clone, and some rows leave it out.

>TRBV7-3|TRBJ2-3|NA|NA
TGTGCCAGCAGCTTAATCCCTAGCACAGATACGCAGTATTTT
CASSLIPSTDTQYF
>TRBV6-6|TRBJ1-2|NA|TRBD1
TGTGCCAGCAGTTACAGAACAGGGGCGTACTATGGCTACACCTTC
CASSYRTGAYYGYTF
>TRBV30|TRBJ2-3|NA|TRBD2
TGTGCCTGGAGTGTACAGCGGGGGGGGGATACGCAGTATTTT
CAWSVQRGGDTQYF
>TRBV9|TRBJ2-5|NA|TRBD2
TGTGCCAGCAGCCCTTGGACTAGCGGGGGGGCGGAGACCCAGTACTTC
CASSPWTSGGAETQYF
>TRBV28|TRBJ2-7|NA|NA
TGTGCCAGCAGTTTTAATTGGGTTTCGGGTGTGCAGTACTTC
CASSFNWVSGVQYF
>TRBV4-3|TRBJ2-3|NA|NA
TGCGCCAGCAGCCAAGATTTGGCGGGACCAGCGTACGATACGCAGTATTTT
CASSQDLAGPAYDTQYF
>TRBV6-1|TRBJ2-6|NA|TRBD1
TGTGCCACAGGGGGCCCCTCTGGGGCCAACGTCCTGACTTTC
CATGGPSGANVLTF
>TRBV5-6|TRBJ2-1|NA|TRBD1
TGTGCCAGCAGCTTAGGGACAGGGCCTCACAATGAGCAGTTCTTC
CASSLGTGPHNEQFF
>TRBV7-3|TRBJ2-1|NA|TRBD2
TGTGCCAGCAGCTCGCGGGGGGCGGGGGAGCAGTTCTTC
CASSSRGAGEQFF
>TRBV7-2|TRBJ2-2|NA|TRBD1
TGTGCCAGCAGCTTGGACAGGGGGCGAGGCGGGGAGCTGTTTTTT
CASSLDRGRGGELFF
>TRBV9|TRBJ2-5|NA|TRBD2
TGTGCCAGCAGCGTTGAGCGGGGGACACAAGAGACCCAGTACTTC
CASSVERGTQETQYF
>TRBV6-1|TRBJ1-3|few|TRBD1
TGTGCCAGCACTCTAGACAGGGGGCTGAGAAACACCATATATTTT
CASTLDRGLRNTIYF
>TRBV30|TRBJ2-6|NA|NA
TGTGCCTGGTTGCGTGCTCCCGGGGCCAACGTCCTGACTTTC
CAWLRAPGANVLTF
>TRBV4-2|TRBJ2-7|NA|NA
TGTGCCAGCAGCGCCGACAGTTCCTACGAGCAGTACTTC
CASSADSSYEQYF
>TRBV10-2|TRBJ1-2|NA|NA
TGCGCCAGCAGTGTTGGAAACAGGGCGAACTATGGCTACACCTTC
CASSVGNRANYGYTF
>TRBV6-1|TRBJ1-2|few|TRBD1
TGTGCCAGCAGCACAGGGGGCGGTAGGGGCTACACCTTC
CASSTGGGRGYTF
>TRBV7-6|TRBJ2-4|NA|TRBD2
TGTGCCAGCAGCTTATCGGCGGGGGGAAACATTCAGTACTTC
CASSLSAGGNIQYF
>TRBV6-1|TRBJ1-6|NA|NA
TGTGCCAGCAGTGTGGCAGGTTTTAATTCACCCCTCCACTTT
CASSVAGFNSPLHF
>TRBV5-8|TRBJ1-5|few|TRBD1
TGTGCCAGCAGCCCTGGGACAGGGGCGGGGAGCAATCAGCCCCAGCATTTT
CASSPGTGAGSNQPQHF
>TRBV6-5|TRBJ1-1|NA|TRBD1
TGTGCCAGCACCGGGAGGGGGCAGAACACTGAAGCTTTCTTT
CASTGRGQNTEAFF
>TRBV10-3|TRBJ1-4|few|NA
TGTGCCATCAGTGACCCGTCGGGTGGTGAAAAACTGTTTTTT
CAISDPSGGEKLFF
>TRBV7-2|TRBJ2-7|NA|NA
TGTGCCAGCAGCTTAGCGAGTTCCCACGAGCAGTACTTC
CASSLASSHEQYF
>TRBV29-1|TRBJ1-4|NA|NA
TGCAGCGTCGAAGGACGGGGAGCAGATGAAAAACTGTTTTTT
CSVEGRGADEKLFF
>TRBV5-4|TRBJ2-1|NA|NA
TGTGCCAGCAGCAAGGGGGGGGGCAGGGATGAGCAGTTCTTC
CASSKGGGRDEQFF
>TRBV4-2|TRBJ1-1|few|NA
TGTGCCAGCAGCCAGGCGAGTAGGGGAACTGAAGCTTTCTTT
CASSQASRGTEAFF
>TRBV15|TRBJ2-1|few|NA
TGTGCCACCAGCAGACTAGACAGGTACAATGAGCAGTTCTTC
CATSRLDRYNEQFF
>TRBV20-1|TRBJ1-1|NA|NA
TGCAGTTCCCTACGGAACACTGAAGCTTTCTTT
CSSLRNTEAFF
>TRBV6-5|TRBJ1-2|NA|NA
TGTGCCAGCAGAACTACAGGTCTGCGGGGCTACACCTTC
CASRTTGLRGYTF
>TRBV10-3|TRBJ1-2|NA|NA
TGTGCCATCAGTGAACCTTCGGACAGTTATGGCTACACCTTC
CAISEPSDSYGYTF
>TRBV5-4|TRBJ2-5|once|TRBD2
TGTGCCAGCAGTCGACTAGCGGGGGGGCAGGAGACCCAGTACTTC
CASSRLAGGQETQYF
>TRBV2|TRBJ1-1|NA|TRBD1
TGTGCCAGCAGTGAGGGGACAGCCCTTGAAGCTTTCTTT
CASSEGTALEAFF
>TRBV2|TRBJ1-6|NA|NA
TGTGCCAGCACTGGACAGCTTAATTCACCCCTCCACTTT
CASTGQLNSPLHF
>TRBV19|TRBJ2-6|few|TRBD1
TGTGCCAGTAGTATGGGGGGACAGGGGGACCTCTCTGGGGCCAACGTCCTGACTTTC
CASSMGGQGDLSGANVLTF
>TRBV2|TRBJ2-1|NA|TRBD1
TGTGCCAGCAACCGGGACAGTATCAATGAGCAGTTCTTC
CASNRDSINEQFF
>TRBV4-1|TRBJ1-2|NA|TRBD1
TGCGCCAGCAGCCACCCCGGGACAGCTTATGGCTACACCTTC
CASSHPGTAYGYTF
>TRBV14|TRBJ2-3|NA|NA
TGTGCCAGCAGCCAATGGCAGTTGACATACACAGATACGCAGTATTTT
CASSQWQLTYTDTQYF
>TRBV19|TRBJ1-2|NA|NA
TGTGCCAGCACAGCCAGGGAACACCTCTATGGCTACACCTTC
CASTAREHLYGYTF
>TRBV5-1|TRBJ2-2|once|NA
TGCGCCAGCAGCCCTGCGAACACCGGGGAGCTGTTTTTT
CASSPANTGELFF
>TRBV7-9|TRBJ1-2|NA|NA
TGTGCCAGCAGCTTATCAGGGGATAACTATGGCTACACCTTC
CASSLSGDNYGYTF
>TRBV6-5|TRBJ1-2|few|NA
TGTGCCAGCAGTGAAACCCGGGGAACTCGAAACTACACCTTC
CASSETRGTRNYTF
>TRBV4-3|TRBJ1-2|NA|TRBD1
TGCGCCAGCAGCCCTATTCCCCCAGGGGGTGGCTACACCTTC
CASSPIPPGGGYTF
>TRBV5-1|TRBJ2-3|NA|TRBD2
TGCGCCAGCAGCTTGACTAGCGGGGGGCGGGATACGCAGTATTTT
CASSLTSGGRDTQYF
>TRBV5-1|TRBJ2-3|NA|TRBD2
TGCGCCAGCAGCCCCCTCGGAGGGAGCGGGAGAAGCACAGATACGCAGTATTTT
CASSPLGGSGRSTDTQYF
>TRBV28|TRBJ1-1|NA|NA
TGTGCCAGCAGAACGCCTACGCAGGGGTGGAACACTGAAGCTTTCTTT
CASRTPTQGWNTEAFF
>TRBV28|TRBJ2-2|few|NA
TGTGCCAGCAGTTTACAGACAAGGGGGTTAAGGTTCGGGGAGCTGTTTTTT
CASSLQTRGLRFGELFF